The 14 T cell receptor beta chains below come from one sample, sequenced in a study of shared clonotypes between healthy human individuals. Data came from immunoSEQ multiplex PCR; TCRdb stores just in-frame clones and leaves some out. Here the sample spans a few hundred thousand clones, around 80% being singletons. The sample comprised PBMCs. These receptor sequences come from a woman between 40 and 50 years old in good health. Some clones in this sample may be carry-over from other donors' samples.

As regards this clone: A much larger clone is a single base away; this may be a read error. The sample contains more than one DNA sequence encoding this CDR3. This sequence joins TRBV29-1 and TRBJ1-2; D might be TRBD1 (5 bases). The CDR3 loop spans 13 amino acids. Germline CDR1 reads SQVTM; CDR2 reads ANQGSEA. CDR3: CSVDAGKYYGYTF. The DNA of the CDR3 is TGCAGCGTTGACGCAGGGAAGTACTATGGCTATACCTTC.

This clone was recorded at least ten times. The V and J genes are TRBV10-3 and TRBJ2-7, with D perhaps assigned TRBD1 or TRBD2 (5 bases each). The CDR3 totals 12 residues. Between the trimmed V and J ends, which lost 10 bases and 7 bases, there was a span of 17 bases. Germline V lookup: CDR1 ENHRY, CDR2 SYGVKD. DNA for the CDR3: TGTGCCAGCCGGGACGGGGATGGGGAGCAGTACTTC. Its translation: CASRDGDGEQYF.

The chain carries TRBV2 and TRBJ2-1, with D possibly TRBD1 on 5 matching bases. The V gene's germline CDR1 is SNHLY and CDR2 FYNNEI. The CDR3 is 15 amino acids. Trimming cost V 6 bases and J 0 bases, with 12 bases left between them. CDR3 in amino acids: CASREQVSSYNEQFF. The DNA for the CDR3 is TGTGCCAGCAGAGAACAGGTTAGCTCCTACAATGAGCAGTTCTTC.

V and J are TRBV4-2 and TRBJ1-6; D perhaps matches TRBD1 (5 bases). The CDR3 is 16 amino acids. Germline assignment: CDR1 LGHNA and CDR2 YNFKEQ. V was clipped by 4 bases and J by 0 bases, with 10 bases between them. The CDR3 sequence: CASSLRQSSYNSPLHF. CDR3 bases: TGTGCCAGCAGCCTACGACAGAGCTCCTATAATTCACCCCTCCACTTT.

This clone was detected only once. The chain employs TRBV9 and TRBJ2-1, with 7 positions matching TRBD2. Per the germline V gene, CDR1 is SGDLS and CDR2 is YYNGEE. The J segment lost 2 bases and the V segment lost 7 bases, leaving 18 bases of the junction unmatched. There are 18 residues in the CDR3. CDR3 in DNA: TGTGCCAGCGGGAGGACGGGAGGTTCCCCGGGGGCCTACAATGAGCAGTTCTTC. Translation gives CASGRTGGSPGAYNEQFF. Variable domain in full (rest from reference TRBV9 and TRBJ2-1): DSGVTQTPKHLITATGQRVTLRCSPRSGDLSVYWYQQSLDQGLQFLIQYYNGEERAKGNILERFSAQQFPDLHSELNLSSLELGDSALYFCASGRTGGSPGAYNEQFFGPGTRLTVL.

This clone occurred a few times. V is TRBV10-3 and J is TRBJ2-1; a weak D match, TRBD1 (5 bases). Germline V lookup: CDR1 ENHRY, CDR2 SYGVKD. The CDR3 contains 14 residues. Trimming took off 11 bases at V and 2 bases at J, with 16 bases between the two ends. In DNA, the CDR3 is TGTGCCGTACAGGCCACTTTGACCTACAATGAGCAGTTCTTC. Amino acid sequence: CAVQATLTYNEQFF.

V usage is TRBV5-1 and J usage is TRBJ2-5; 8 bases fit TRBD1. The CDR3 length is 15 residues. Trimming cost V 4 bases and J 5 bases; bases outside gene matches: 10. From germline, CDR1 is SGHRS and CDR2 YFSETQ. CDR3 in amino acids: CASSRRTGLGETQYF. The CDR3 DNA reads TGCGCCAGCAGCCGGCGGACAGGGTTGGGCGAGACCCAGTACTTC.

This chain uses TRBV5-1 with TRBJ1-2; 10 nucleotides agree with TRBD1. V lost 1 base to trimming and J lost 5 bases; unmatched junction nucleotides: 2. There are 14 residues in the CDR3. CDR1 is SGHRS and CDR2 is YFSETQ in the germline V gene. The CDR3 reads CASSLLGQGYGYTF. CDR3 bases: TGCGCCAGCAGCTTGTTGGGACAGGGGTATGGCTACACCTTC.

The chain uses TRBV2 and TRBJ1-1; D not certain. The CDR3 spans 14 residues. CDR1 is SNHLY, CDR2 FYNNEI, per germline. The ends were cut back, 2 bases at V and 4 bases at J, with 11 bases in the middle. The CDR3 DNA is TGTGCCAGCAGTGAAAACTACTCGGGCACTGAAGCTTTCTTT. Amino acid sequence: CASSENYSGTEAFF.

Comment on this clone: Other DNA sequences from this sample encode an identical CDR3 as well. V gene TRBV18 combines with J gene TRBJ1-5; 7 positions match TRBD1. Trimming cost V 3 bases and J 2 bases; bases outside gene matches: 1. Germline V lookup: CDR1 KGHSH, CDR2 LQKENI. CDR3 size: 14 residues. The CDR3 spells CASSPQGGNQPQHF. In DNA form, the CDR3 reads TGTGCCAGCTCACCTCAGGGGGGCAATCAGCCCCAGCATTTT.

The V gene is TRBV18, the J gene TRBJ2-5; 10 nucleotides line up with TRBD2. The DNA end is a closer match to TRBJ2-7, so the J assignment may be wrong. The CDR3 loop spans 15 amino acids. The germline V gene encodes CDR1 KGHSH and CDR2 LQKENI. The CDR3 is CASSPPTSGSYEQYF. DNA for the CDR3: TGTGCCAGCTCACCACCGACTAGCGGGTCCTACGAGCAGTACTTC.

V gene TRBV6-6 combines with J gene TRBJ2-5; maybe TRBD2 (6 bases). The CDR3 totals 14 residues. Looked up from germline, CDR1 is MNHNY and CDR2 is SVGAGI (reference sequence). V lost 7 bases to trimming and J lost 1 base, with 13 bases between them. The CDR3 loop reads CASTPRTIQETQYF. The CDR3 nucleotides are TGTGCCAGCACCCCACGGACTATCCAAGAGACCCAGTACTTC.

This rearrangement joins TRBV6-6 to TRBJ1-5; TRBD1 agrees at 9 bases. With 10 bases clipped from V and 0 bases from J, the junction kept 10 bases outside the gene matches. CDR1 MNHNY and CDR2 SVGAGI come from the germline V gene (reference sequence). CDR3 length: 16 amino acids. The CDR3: CATQGAEGYSNQPQHF. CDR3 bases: TGTGCCACACAGGGGGCGGAGGGCTATAGCAATCAGCCCCAGCATTTT.

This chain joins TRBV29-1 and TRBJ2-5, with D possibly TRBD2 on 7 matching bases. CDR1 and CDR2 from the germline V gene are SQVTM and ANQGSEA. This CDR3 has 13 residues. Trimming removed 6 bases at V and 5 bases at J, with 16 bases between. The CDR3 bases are TGCAGCGTGGGGGGGCAGGCTGGGGAGACCCAGTACTTC. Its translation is CSVGGQAGETQYF.